The rows below give T cell receptor beta chains drawn from one sample of a study of blood T cell repertoires in COVID-19. Clones were sequenced by immunoSEQ multiplex PCR, and TCRdb holds only the in-frame ones, with some missing. The sample records 150,000 to 200,000 clones, around 67% being singletons. Sequenced: peripheral blood. These receptors came from an elderly woman with acute or convalescent COVID-19. CDR3s include the opening cysteine and the closing phenylalanine or tryptophan. Each record gives: clone size, J gene, V gene, D gene, CDR3 protein, CDR3 DNA. The D gene is left open where the match is weak. Clone size is stated in some rows and not others, as once, few, many or a class when expanded.

size: few; J: TRBJ2-7; V: TRBV5-1; D: .; CDR3: CASSADGDYEQYF; DNA: TGCGCCAGCAGCGCTGACGGAGACTACGAGCAGTACTTC
size: .; J: TRBJ1-5; V: TRBV30; D: .; CDR3: CAWSPGGSNQPQHF; DNA: TGTGCCTGGAGCCCCGGAGGAAGCAATCAGCCCCAGCATTTT
size: .; J: TRBJ1-2; V: TRBV6-1; D: TRBD1; CDR3: CASSEGRGRFGYTF; DNA: TGTGCCAGCAGTGAAGGGAGGGGGCGGTTTGGCTACACCTTC
size: many; J: TRBJ2-6; V: TRBV4-2; D: .; CDR3: CASSRDTGYGANVLTF; DNA: TGTGCCAGCAGCCGAGATACAGGGTACGGGGCCAACGTCCTGACTTTC
size: once; J: TRBJ1-2; V: TRBV4-2; D: .; CDR3: CASSQATANTPYGYTF; DNA: TGTGCCAGCAGCCAAGCGACAGCAAACACACCATATGGCTACACCTTC
size: .; J: TRBJ2-3; V: TRBV6-2/TRBV6-3; D: .; CDR3: CASSYSNRFGQYF; DNA: TGTGCCAGCAGTTACTCGAATCGGTTCGGGCAGTATTTT
size: .; J: TRBJ2-1; V: TRBV2; D: TRBD1; CDR3: CASSPDGGQGDEQFF; DNA: TGTGCCAGCAGTCCGGATGGGGGACAGGGGGATGAGCAGTTCTTC
size: medium-sized; J: TRBJ2-3; V: TRBV9; D: TRBD2; CDR3: CASSTDASGASTDTQYF; DNA: TGTGCCAGCAGCACCGATGCTAGCGGGGCTAGCACAGATACGCAGTATTTT
size: .; J: TRBJ1-2; V: TRBV21-1; D: .; CDR3: CASSKAAGKYYGYTF; DNA: TGTGCCAGCAGCAAAGCGGCAGGGAAGTACTATGGCTACACCTTC
size: .; J: TRBJ1-2; V: TRBV3-1/TRBV3-2; D: TRBD1; CDR3: CASSQRDRTYGYTF; DNA: TGTGCCAGCAGCCAAAGGGACAGAACCTATGGCTACACCTTC
size: .; J: TRBJ2-3; V: TRBV9; D: TRBD2; CDR3: CASSVGGGSTDTQYF; DNA: TGTGCCAGCAGCGTAGGGGGCGGGAGTACAGATACGCAGTATTTT
size: .; J: TRBJ1-4; V: TRBV7-9; D: .; CDR3: CASSLDRELFF; DNA: TGTGCCAGCAGCTTAGACAGGGAACTGTTTTTT
size: .; J: TRBJ2-7; V: TRBV19; D: TRBD2; CDR3: CASSWTSGDGLREQYF; DNA: TGTGCCAGTAGCTGGACTAGCGGAGACGGGCTCCGGGAGCAGTACTTC
size: few; J: TRBJ2-1; V: TRBV3-1/TRBV3-2; D: .; CDR3: CASSQGLRNNEQFF; DNA: TGTGCCAGCAGCCAAGGGCTCAGAAACAATGAGCAGTTCTTC
size: .; J: TRBJ2-2; V: TRBV10-3; D: .; CDR3: CAISESFQTNTGELFF; DNA: TGTGCCATCAGTGAGTCGTTCCAAACGAACACCGGGGAGCTGTTTTTT
size: .; J: TRBJ2-6; V: TRBV18; D: TRBD1; CDR3: CASSVGTDRSGANVLTF; DNA: TGTGCCAGCTCAGTCGGGACAGACCGCTCTGGGGCCAACGTCCTGACTTTC
size: .; J: TRBJ1-1; V: TRBV4-3; D: TRBD1; CDR3: CASSQTGGIEAFF; DNA: TGCGCCAGCAGCCAAACAGGGGGCATTGAAGCTTTCTTT
size: .; J: TRBJ1-1; V: TRBV11-2; D: .; CDR3: CASSLDLGGDTEAFF; DNA: TGTGCCAGCAGCTTAGATTTGGGAGGGGACACTGAAGCTTTCTTT
size: few; J: TRBJ2-7; V: TRBV27; D: TRBD1; CDR3: CASSRLGQGQSLYEQYF; DNA: TGTGCCAGCAGCAGGCTCGGACAGGGACAGTCGCTTTACGAGCAGTACTTC
size: .; J: TRBJ2-1; V: TRBV5-5; D: TRBD2; CDR3: CASSLVGGSLSSYNEQFF; DNA: TGTGCCAGCAGCTTGGTTGGCGGGAGCCTTAGCTCCTACAATGAGCAGTTCTTC
size: .; J: TRBJ2-4; V: TRBV10-2; D: .; CDR3: CASSDGGLRYIQYF; DNA: TGCGCCAGCAGTGACGGTGGACTTAGGTACATTCAGTACTTC
size: .; J: TRBJ2-7; V: TRBV29-1; D: .; CDR3: CSASRDYEQYF; DNA: TGCAGCGCGTCCAGGGACTACGAGCAGTACTTC
size: .; J: TRBJ2-1; V: TRBV11-2; D: TRBD1; CDR3: CASSGQGRGEQFF; DNA: TGTGCCAGCAGCGGACAGGGGAGGGGTGAGCAGTTCTTC
size: .; J: TRBJ2-7; V: TRBV28; D: TRBD2; CDR3: CASSLILAGGSYEQYF; DNA: TGTGCCAGCAGTTTAATACTAGCGGGGGGATCCTACGAGCAGTACTTC
size: once; J: TRBJ2-2; V: TRBV5-1; D: .; CDR3: CASSMTVSTGELFF; DNA: TGCGCCAGCAGCATGACAGTGAGCACCGGGGAGCTGTTTTTT
size: .; J: TRBJ2-2; V: TRBV28; D: TRBD1; CDR3: CASSFKHFDRGGPGELFF; DNA: TGTGCCAGCAGTTTCAAGCACTTTGACAGGGGTGGTCCCGGGGAGCTGTTTTTT
size: .; J: TRBJ1-5; V: TRBV28; D: TRBD1; CDR3: CASSFRQGSNQPQHF; DNA: TGTGCCAGCAGCTTTAGACAGGGTAGCAATCAGCCCCAGCATTTT
size: .; J: TRBJ2-5; V: TRBV2; D: .; CDR3: CASSDTSVQTQYF; DNA: TGTGCCAGCAGTGATACTTCTGTTCAGACCCAGTACTTC
size: few; J: TRBJ2-7; V: TRBV27; D: .; CDR3: CASSLRDSRPNEQYF; DNA: TGTGCCAGCAGTTTACGAGACTCCCGGCCCAACGAGCAGTACTTC
size: .; J: TRBJ2-1; V: TRBV4-1; D: .; CDR3: CASSQDWVAVEQFF; DNA: TGCGCCAGCAGCCAAGATTGGGTAGCGGTTGAGCAGTTCTTC
size: .; J: TRBJ1-6; V: TRBV3-1/TRBV3-2; D: .; CDR3: CASSQGTQNSPLHF; DNA: TGTGCCAGCAGCCAAGGGACACAGAATTCACCCCTCCACTTT
size: .; J: TRBJ2-7; V: TRBV7-8; D: TRBD2; CDR3: CASSHDRAGEERHVWEGVYEQYF; DNA: TGTGCCAGCAGCCACGATAGAGCGGGAGAAGAAAGGCACGTCTGGGAAGGTGTCTACGAGCAGTACTTC
size: .; J: TRBJ2-1; V: TRBV16; D: TRBD2; CDR3: CASSRRTSFNEQFF; DNA: TGTGCCAGCAGCCGACGGACTAGTTTCAATGAGCAGTTCTTC
size: few; J: TRBJ2-4; V: TRBV16; D: .; CDR3: CASSQADRNIQYF; DNA: TGTGCCAGCAGCCAAGCCGACAGAAACATTCAGTACTTC
size: .; J: TRBJ1-5; V: TRBV7-9; D: .; CDR3: CASSLPYQPQHF; DNA: TGTGCCAGCAGCCTCCCTTATCAGCCCCAGCATTTT
size: few; J: TRBJ2-3; V: TRBV29-1; D: .; CDR3: CSTYTDTQYF; DNA: TGCAGCACATACACAGATACGCAGTATTTT
size: .; J: TRBJ2-1; V: TRBV29-1; D: .; CDR3: CSVEQSRGNEQFF; DNA: TGCAGCGTTGAACAGAGTCGAGGCAATGAGCAGTTCTTC
size: once; J: TRBJ2-1; V: TRBV28; D: TRBD2; CDR3: CASSLYPGLAKNEQFF; DNA: TGTGCCAGCAGTTTATATCCGGGACTAGCGAAGAATGAGCAGTTCTTC
size: .; J: TRBJ2-5; V: TRBV10-3; D: TRBD2; CDR3: CAISRSGLAGDRYF; DNA: TGTGCCATCAGCCGGTCGGGACTAGCGGGAGATCGGTACTTC
size: .; J: TRBJ1-5; V: TRBV28; D: .; CDR3: CASSFIDFYSQPQHF; DNA: TGTGCCAGCAGTTTTATAGATTTTTACAGTCAGCCCCAGCATTTT
size: .; J: TRBJ2-2; V: TRBV28; D: .; CDR3: CASSPAVEVGELFF; DNA: TGTGCCAGCAGTCCCGCAGTGGAGGTCGGGGAGCTGTTTTTT
size: .; J: TRBJ1-4; V: TRBV5-1; D: .; CDR3: CASSLTQPNQLFF; DNA: TGCGCCAGCAGCTTGACGCAACCTAATCAACTGTTTTTT
size: .; J: TRBJ1-1; V: TRBV4-2; D: .; CDR3: CASSRGRENAEAFF; DNA: TGTGCCAGCAGCCGGGGACGGGAGAACGCTGAAGCTTTCTTT
size: .; J: TRBJ2-1; V: TRBV9; D: TRBD1; CDR3: CASSVRMDREQFF; DNA: TGTGCCAGCAGCGTACGGATGGACAGGGAGCAGTTCTTC
size: once; J: TRBJ2-7; V: TRBV19; D: .; CDR3: CASNPRVGSSYEQYF; DNA: TGTGCCAGTAACCCTCGGGTTGGAAGCTCCTACGAGCAGTACTTC
size: .; J: TRBJ2-3; V: TRBV4-3; D: TRBD1; CDR3: CASSQDLLGQGDTQYF; DNA: TGCGCCAGCAGCCAAGATCTATTGGGACAGGGAGATACGCAGTATTTT
size: .; J: TRBJ1-6; V: TRBV3-1/TRBV3-2; D: .; CDR3: CASSQDSPAANNSPLHF; DNA: TGTGCCAGCAGCCAAGATAGCCCAGCGGCCAATAATTCACCCCTCCACTTT
size: .; J: TRBJ1-2; V: TRBV28; D: .; CDR3: CASVGQGREHYGYTF; DNA: TGTGCCAGTGTAGGTCAGGGCAGGGAACACTATGGCTACACCTTC
size: once; J: TRBJ2-1; V: TRBV24-1; D: TRBD1; CDR3: CATSETGGSYNEQFF; DNA: TGTGCCACCAGTGAAACAGGGGGCTCCTACAATGAGCAGTTCTTC
size: .; J: TRBJ2-3; V: TRBV28; D: TRBD1; CDR3: CASSPRPGTGGSVGTDTQYF; DNA: TGTGCCAGCAGTCCCCGACCTGGGACAGGGGGTAGCGTAGGCACAGATACGCAGTATTTT
size: .; J: TRBJ1-6; V: TRBV27; D: .; CDR3: CASSWRDSPLHF; DNA: TGTGCCAGCAGTTGGCGGGATTCACCCCTCCACTTT
size: few; J: TRBJ1-1; V: TRBV11-2; D: TRBD1; CDR3: CASSQGGRVGAFF; DNA: TGTGCCAGCAGCCAGGGGGGACGGGTGGGCGCTTTCTTT
size: few; J: TRBJ1-3; V: TRBV11-3; D: .; CDR3: CASSTGLGNTIYF; DNA: TGTGCCAGCAGCACGGGACTGGGAAACACCATATATTTT
size: .; J: TRBJ2-7; V: TRBV5-4; D: TRBD1; CDR3: CASSSRDRAWYEQYF; DNA: TGTGCCAGCAGCTCCCGGGACAGGGCATGGTACGAGCAGTACTTC